The following is a TCR beta chain sequence with its context. Trimming pared 5 bases from V and 11 bases from J, leaving 18 bases between. The CDR3 loop spans 13 amino acids. CDR1 is MGHDK, CDR2 SYGVNS, per germline. Each CDR3 protein gets one entry after TCRdb re-called the 5' RACE reads with MiXCR. The data hold 5,600 or so distinct CDR3 sequences, with over 50% observed a single time. Material: naive CD4+ T cells sorted from blood. Subset indicated: naive CD4+ T cells, CD4+CD45RA+CD25-. The source is a female donor with breast cancer. The chain carries TRBV25-1 and TRBJ1-1, with a tentative D call TRBD1 (5 bases). Here the CDR3 reads CASSKTPGPGAFF. In DNA form, the CDR3 reads TGTGCCAGCAGTAAAACACCGGGACCCGGGGCTTTCTTT.